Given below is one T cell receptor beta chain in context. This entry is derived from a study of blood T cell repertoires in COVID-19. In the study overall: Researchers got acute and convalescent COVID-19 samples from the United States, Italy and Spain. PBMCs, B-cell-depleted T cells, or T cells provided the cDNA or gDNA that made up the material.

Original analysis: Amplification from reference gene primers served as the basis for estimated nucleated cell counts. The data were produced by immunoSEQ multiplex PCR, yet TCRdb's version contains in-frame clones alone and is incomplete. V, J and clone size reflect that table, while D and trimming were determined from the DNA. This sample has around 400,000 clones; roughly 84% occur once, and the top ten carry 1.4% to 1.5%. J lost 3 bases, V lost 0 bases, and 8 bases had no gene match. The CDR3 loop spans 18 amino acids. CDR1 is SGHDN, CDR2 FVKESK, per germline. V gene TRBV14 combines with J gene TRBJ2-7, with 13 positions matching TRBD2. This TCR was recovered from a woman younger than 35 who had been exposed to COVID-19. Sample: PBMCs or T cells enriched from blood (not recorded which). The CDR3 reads CASSQDVRTSGSHYEQYF. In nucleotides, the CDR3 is TGTGCCAGCAGCCAAGACGTCAGGACTAGCGGGAGTCACTACGAGCAGTACTTC.